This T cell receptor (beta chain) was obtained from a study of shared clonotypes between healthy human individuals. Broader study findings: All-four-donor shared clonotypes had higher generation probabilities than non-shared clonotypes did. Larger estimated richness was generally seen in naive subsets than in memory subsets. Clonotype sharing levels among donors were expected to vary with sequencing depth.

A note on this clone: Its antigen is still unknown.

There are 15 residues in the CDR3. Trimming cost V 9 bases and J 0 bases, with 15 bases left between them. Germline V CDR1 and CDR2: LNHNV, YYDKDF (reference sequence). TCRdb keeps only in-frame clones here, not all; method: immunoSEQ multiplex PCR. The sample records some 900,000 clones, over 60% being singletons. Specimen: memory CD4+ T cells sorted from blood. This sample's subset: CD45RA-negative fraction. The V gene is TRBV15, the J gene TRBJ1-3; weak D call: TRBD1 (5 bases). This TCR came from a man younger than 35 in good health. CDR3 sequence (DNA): TGTGCCACTACTCTGGGACGGCTCTCTGGAAACACCATATATTTT. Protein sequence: CATTLGRLSGNTIYF. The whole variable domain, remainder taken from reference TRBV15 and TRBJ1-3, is DAMVIQNPRYQVTQFGKPVTLSCSQTLNHNVMYWYQQKSSQAPKLLFHYYDKDFNNEADTPDNFQSRRPNTSFCFLDIRSPGLGDTAMYLCATTLGRLSGNTIYFGEGSWLTVV.